Below are 6 T cell receptor beta chains sequenced from a single sample in a study of shared clonotypes between healthy human individuals. Profiling relied on immunoSEQ multiplex PCR, and the TCRdb table lists in-frame clones only, not all of them. The sample includes roughly 2 million clones, approximately 96% of them seen just once. The sample was naive CD4+ T cells sorted from blood. Subset denoted: CD45RA+ positively selected. All receptors come from a man aged 18 to 30 in good health.

The chain couples TRBV6-6 to TRBJ1-1; D remains unclear. V lost 8 bases, J lost 1 base, and 8 bases lay in between. The CDR3 has 12 residues. Germline loops: CDR1 MNHNY, CDR2 SVGAGI (reference sequence). In DNA, the CDR3 is TGTGCCAGCCTGAGAGGGAACACTGAAGCTTTCTTT. Translation gives CASLRGNTEAFF.

The chain recombines TRBV6-6 with TRBJ2-3, with D perhaps TRBD2 (6 bases). V was trimmed by 10 bases and J by 2 bases, leaving 22 bases between them. The V gene's germline CDR1 is MNHNY and CDR2 SVGAGI (reference sequence). This CDR3 is built from 16 residues. CDR3 in amino acids: CATAFGAGLTTDTQYF. CDR3 nucleotides: TGTGCCACCGCCTTCGGCGCGGGATTAACCACAGATACGCAGTATTTT.

The gene calls are TRBV29-1 and TRBJ1-4; 8 bases line up with TRBD1. Trimming removed 4 bases from V and 8 bases from J; junction bases left unmatched: 9. Looked up from germline, CDR1 is SQVTM and CDR2 is ANQGSEA. The CDR3 spans 14 residues. In DNA, the CDR3 is TGCAGCGTTGGTTACAGGGGGGTGGAGGAAAAACTGTTTTTT. Its protein is CSVGYRGVEEKLFF.

J is TRBJ1-6 and V is TRBV11-3, with 7 bases lining up with TRBD1. V lost 2 bases to trimming and J lost 5 bases; unmatched junction nucleotides: 9. CDR1 SGHNT and CDR2 YENEEA come from the germline V gene. This CDR3 is 17 amino acids long. CDR3 DNA sequence: TGTGCCAGCAGCTTAAGGGACAGTGAGACGGATAATTCACCCCTCCACTTT. Translating it yields CASSLRDSETDNSPLHF.

In regard to this clone: The sample has other DNA sequences that encode this CDR3 too. V gene TRBV6-5 combines with J gene TRBJ1-3; possible D gene TRBD1, 5 bases. The length of the CDR3 is 14 residues. The V and J ends lost 0 bases and 4 bases respectively, with 7 bases between them. Germline CDR1 is MNHEY and CDR2 is SVGAGI. Written as DNA, the CDR3 is TGTGCCAGCAGTTACTCGGCAGGGGGAAACACCATATATTTT. It codes for CASSYSAGGNTIYF.

The chain couples TRBV28 to TRBJ1-1; D is possibly TRBD1 (6 bases). Between the trimmed V and J ends, which lost 3 bases and 3 bases, there was a span of 17 bases. The CDR3 contains 16 residues. The germline V gene has CDR1 MDHEN and CDR2 SYDVKM. The DNA of the CDR3 is TGTGCCAGCAGTTTCCCTATACAGGGCCGGGACACTGAAGCTTTCTTT. Its protein product is CASSFPIQGRDTEAFF.